One and the same sample provided the 12 T cell receptor beta chains below, sequenced in a study of post-analysis software for immune sequencing data. The library was made from cDNA and included unique molecular identifiers. TCRdb used MiXCR to reprocess the PCR reads, holding one entry per CDR3 protein. The repertoire holds hundreds of thousands of distinct CDR3 sequences, with 59% as singletons. Whole-study findings and limits: Patients carried roughly 5 TRBV segments more frequently than controls did, and TRBV5-6, TRBV5-1 and TRBV20-1 were among them.

These receptors have no identified antigens. The sequenced sample consisted of blood. These receptors originate from a girl aged 2 to 10 with multiple sclerosis.

This clonotype has only a few counts. For the CDR3, the DNA is TGTGCCAGCAGCCGGGGTAGCGTGACCCAGTACGAGCAGTACTTC. The encoded protein is CASSRGSVTQYEQYF. V is TRBV12-3 or TRBV12-4 and J is TRBJ2-7; D might be TRBD2 (5 bases). CDR3 length: 15 amino acids. Trimming shortened V by 6 bases and J by 4 bases, and 19 bases separated the two germline ends.

The V gene is TRBV7-9, the J gene TRBJ2-7, with no clear D. The V end was cut by 6 bases, the J end by 0 bases, with 15 bases between. The CDR3 loop spans 15 amino acids. Germline CDR1 and CDR2: SEHNR and FQNEAQ (reference sequence). The CDR3: CASSWSPGSSYEQYF. DNA of the CDR3: TGTGCCAGCAGTTGGAGTCCAGGCAGCTCCTACGAGCAGTACTTC.

This clonotype showed up just a few times. V usage is TRBV9 and J usage is TRBJ1-2, with D perhaps TRBD1 (6 bases). V gave up 0 bases and J gave up 8 bases, with 11 bases separating them. Germline CDR1 is SGDLS and CDR2 is YYNGEE. The CDR3 is 13 amino acids. The DNA of the CDR3 is TGTGCCAGCAGCGTAGGACTGACAGGCGGCTACACCTTC. Protein: CASSVGLTGGYTF.

This CDR3 is CASSDSNGYTF. In nucleotides, the CDR3 is TGCGCCAGCAGCGACAGTAACGGGTACACCTTC. The rearrangement links TRBV5-1 to TRBJ1-2, with D possibly being TRBD1 (5 bases). This CDR3 spans 11 amino acids. The V and J ends lost 4 bases and 11 bases respectively, with 12 bases between them. Germline lookup yields CDR1 SGHRS and CDR2 YFSETQ.

The V and J genes are TRBV20-1 and TRBJ2-3, with TRBD2 as a possible D gene (5 bases). This CDR3 contains 14 residues. Germline CDR1 and CDR2: DFQATT and SNEGSKA (reference sequence). Trimming pared 3 bases from V and 2 bases from J, leaving 12 bases between. CDR3: CSARMASSTDTQYF. The CDR3 coding sequence is TGCAGTGCTAGGATGGCTAGCTCCACAGATACGCAGTATTTT.

V and J are TRBV6-2 or TRBV6-3 and TRBJ2-7; TRBD2 matches 9 bases. This CDR3 has 16 residues. Germline V lookup: CDR1 MNHEY, CDR2 SVGEGT. V lost 7 bases, J lost 6 bases, and 16 bases stayed unmatched. CDR3 DNA: TGTGCCAGCACCCGGGGCCTAGCGGGATATTCGGGCGAGCAGTACTTC. Its translation: CASTRGLAGYSGEQYF.

This clonotype has only a few counts. The chain links TRBV29-1 to TRBJ2-2, with a weak D call TRBD2 (6 bases). From germline, CDR1 is SQVTM and CDR2 ANQGSEA. The germline V and J ends were trimmed by 7 bases and 2 bases, with 14 bases remaining between them. The CDR3 totals 14 residues. The CDR3 reads CSAGGTLNTGELFF. The CDR3 DNA sequence: TGCAGCGCTGGAGGGACTCTAAACACCGGGGAGCTGTTTTTT.

In this sample, this clonotype turned up once. This rearrangement joins TRBV6-1 to TRBJ2-1; unclear D gene. The V and J ends lost 4 bases and 2 bases respectively, with 9 bases between them. CDR3 length: 14 amino acids. CDR1 and CDR2 from the germline V gene are MNHNS and SASEGT. CDR3 sequence: CASSVQVPYNEQFF. In nucleotides, the CDR3 is TGTGCCAGCAGTGTGCAGGTACCCTACAATGAGCAGTTCTTC.

V usage is TRBV7-9 and J usage is TRBJ2-3; no firm D call. CDR3 length: 14 amino acids. Germline assignment: CDR1 SEHNR and CDR2 FQNEAQ (reference sequence). V gave up 2 bases and J gave up 4 bases, with 10 bases separating them. CDR3 nucleotide sequence: TGTGCCAGCAGCTTAAGCAGCGTACCAGATACGCAGTATTTT. It yields the protein CASSLSSVPDTQYF. The variable domain in full, completed from reference TRBV7-9 and TRBJ2-3, reads DTGVSQNPRHKITKRGQNVTFRCDPISEHNRLYWYRQTLGQGPEFLTYFQNEAQLEKSRLLSDRFSAERPKGSFSTLEIQRTEQGDSAMYLCASSLSSVPDTQYFGPGTRLTVL.

Only one count was recorded for this clonotype. The V and J genes are TRBV24-1 and TRBJ2-1, with 9 bases lining up with TRBD2. V dropped 4 bases and J dropped 11; count of bases not matched to a gene: 8. Germline V gene data show CDR1 as KGHDR and CDR2 as SFDVKD. The CDR3 consists of 14 residues. The CDR3 is CATSEGTSRAQQFF. The CDR3 DNA follows: TGTGCCACCAGTGAGGGGACTAGCCGGGCACAGCAGTTCTTC.

This clonotype has only a few counts. The rearrangement links TRBV12-3 or TRBV12-4 to TRBJ2-1; the D is unclear. CDR3 length: 16 amino acids. V lost 5 bases and J 4 bases, leaving 18 bases between the germline ends. CDR3 sequence (DNA): TGTGCCAGCAGTCCCAGACTGTTACGGCGATACAATGAGCAGTTCTTC. Residues: CASSPRLLRRYNEQFF.

Here the CDR3 reads CSVVDRVGNQPQHF. CDR3 DNA: TGCAGCGTGGTAGACAGGGTTGGGAATCAGCCCCAGCATTTT. The chain combines TRBV29-1 with TRBJ1-5; 7 positions agree with TRBD1. CDR1 and CDR2 from the germline V gene are SQVTM and ANQGSEA. The junction had 9 bases not matched to a gene; V was cut back by 6 bases and J by 4 bases. This CDR3 is 14 amino acids long.